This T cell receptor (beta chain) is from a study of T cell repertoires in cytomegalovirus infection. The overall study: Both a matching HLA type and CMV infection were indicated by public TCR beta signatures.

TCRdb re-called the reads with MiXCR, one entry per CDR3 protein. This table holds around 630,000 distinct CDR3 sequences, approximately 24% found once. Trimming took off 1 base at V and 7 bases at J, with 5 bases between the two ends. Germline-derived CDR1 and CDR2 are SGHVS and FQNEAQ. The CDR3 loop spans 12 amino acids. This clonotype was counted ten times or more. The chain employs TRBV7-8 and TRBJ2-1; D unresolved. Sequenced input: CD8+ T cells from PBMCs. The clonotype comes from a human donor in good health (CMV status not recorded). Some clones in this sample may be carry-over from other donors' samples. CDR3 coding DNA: TGTGCCAGCAGCTTAGATAGGAATGAGCAGTTCTTC. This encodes CASSLDRNEQFF.